This is a list of T cell receptor beta chains from one sample in a study of identical twins. Each CDR3 protein is one row after TCRdb ran MiXCR on the 5' RACE reads. The sample consists of hundreds of thousands of distinct CDR3 sequences, about 24% of them appearing once. These sequences were also reported in another study, on T cells expressing NK-cell markers.

Sequencing input: CD4+ T cells sorted from blood. The receptors shown here come from a woman between 18 and 30 years old in good health. The CDR3 runs from the conserved cysteine through the conserved F or W. A D gene is named only where the DNA matches it firmly. Not every row has a clone size; where given, it reads once, few, many or a size class.

V	size	D	J	CDR3	DNA
TRBV20-1	.	.	TRBJ2-2	CSARGRLRGGELFF	TGCAGTGCTAGAGGCCGGCTCCGAGGAGGGGAGCTGTTTTTT
TRBV20-1	few	.	TRBJ2-3	CSASPPNPPDTQYF	TGCAGTGCCAGTCCTCCAAACCCGCCGGATACGCAGTATTTT
TRBV4-2	few	.	TRBJ2-1	CASSPVDTEEQFF	TGTGCCAGCAGCCCCGTTGATACGGAGGAGCAGTTCTTC
TRBV19	.	.	TRBJ2-1	CASSISSLDEQFF	TGTGCCAGTAGTATTTCTAGCTTGGATGAGCAGTTCTTC
TRBV20-1	.	.	TRBJ1-1	CSAGGGSTEAFF	TGCAGTGCTGGCGGGGGAAGCACTGAAGCTTTCTTT
TRBV5-6	few	TRBD2	TRBJ2-1	CASKSRGVSYNEQFF	TGTGCCAGCAAAAGCCGGGGGGTTTCTTACAATGAGCAGTTCTTC
TRBV12-5	.	TRBD2	TRBJ2-6	CASGLVRLGRVMSGANVLTF	TGTGCTAGTGGTTTGGTCCGCCTTGGGAGGGTAATGTCTGGGGCCAACGTCCTGACTTTC
TRBV7-8	.	.	TRBJ2-2	CASSLNSLGELFF	TGTGCCAGCAGCTTAAATTCTCTCGGGGAGCTGTTTTTT
TRBV5-1	few	.	TRBJ2-5	CASKESTSKTQYF	TGCGCCAGCAAGGAAAGTACCTCAAAGACCCAGTACTTC
TRBV10-3	.	.	TRBJ1-1	CAIRDRNEAFF	TGTGCCATCAGAGACAGAAATGAAGCTTTCTTT
TRBV9	many	.	TRBJ2-1	CASSVSPLQEYNEQFF	TGTGCCAGCAGCGTATCTCCACTCCAGGAGTACAATGAGCAGTTCTTC
TRBV5-1	.	.	TRBJ2-1	CASSLDLGNEQFF	TGCGCCAGCAGCTTGGATCTAGGCAATGAGCAGTTCTTC
TRBV7-9	few	TRBD2	TRBJ2-5	CASSPQSAGEETQYF	TGTGCCAGCAGCCCCCAGTCGGCGGGAGAGGAGACCCAGTACTTC
TRBV6-1	few	TRBD1	TRBJ1-1	CATSTGALGEAFF	TGTGCCACCTCAACAGGGGCTCTGGGTGAAGCTTTCTTT